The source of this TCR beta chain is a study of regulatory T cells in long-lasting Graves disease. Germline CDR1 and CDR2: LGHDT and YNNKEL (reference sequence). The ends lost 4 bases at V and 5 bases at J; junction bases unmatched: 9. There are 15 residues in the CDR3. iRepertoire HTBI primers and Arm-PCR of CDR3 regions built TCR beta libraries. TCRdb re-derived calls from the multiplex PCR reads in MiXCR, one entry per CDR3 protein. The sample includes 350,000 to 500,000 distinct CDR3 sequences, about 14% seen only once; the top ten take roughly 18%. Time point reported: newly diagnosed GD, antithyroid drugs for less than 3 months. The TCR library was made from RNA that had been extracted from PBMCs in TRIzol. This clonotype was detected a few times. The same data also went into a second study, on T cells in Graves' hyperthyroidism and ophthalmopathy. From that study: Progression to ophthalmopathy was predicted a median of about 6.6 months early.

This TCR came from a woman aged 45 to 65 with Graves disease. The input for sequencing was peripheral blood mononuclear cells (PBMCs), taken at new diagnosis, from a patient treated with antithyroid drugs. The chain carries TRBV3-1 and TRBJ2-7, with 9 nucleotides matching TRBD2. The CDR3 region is CASSPRVAGDHEQYF. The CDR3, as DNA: TGTGCCAGCAGCCCGCGGGTAGCGGGAGACCACGAGCAGTACTTC.